This note documents a single TCR beta chain sequence. Individuals drawn from about 26 US areas were roughly 18 to 95 years old. This sample was taken from a study of blood T cell repertoires in COVID-19. Study-level information: Collection of acute and convalescent COVID-19 samples took place in the United States, Italy and Spain. PBMCs, B-cell-depleted T cells, or T cells were the source of the cDNA or gDNA that made up the material.

Per the original methods: Amplification of reference gene primers was used by the study to estimate nucleated cell counts. Method: immunoSEQ multiplex PCR; TCRdb's copy keeps in-frame clones and lacks some. That table gives V, J and clone size, and the DNA gave D and trimming. The table shows 220,000 or so clones, with 75% to 90% occurring only once. Germline loops: CDR1 SGHAT, CDR2 FQNNGV. This CDR3 region has 17 residues. V lost 4 bases to trimming and J lost 3 bases; unmatched junction nucleotides: 13. The J gene is TRBJ2-7, the V gene TRBV11-2; 9 nucleotides align to TRBD1. The sequenced sample consisted of PBMCs or T cells enriched from blood (not recorded which). The source of this sequence is a woman between 18 and 29 years old in a cohort exposed to, infected with or recovered from COVID-19 (not recorded which). The CDR3 protein is CASSSPGQGGPLYEQYF. In nucleotides, the CDR3 is TGTGCCAGCAGCTCCCCGGGACAGGGAGGCCCCCTCTACGAGCAGTACTTC.